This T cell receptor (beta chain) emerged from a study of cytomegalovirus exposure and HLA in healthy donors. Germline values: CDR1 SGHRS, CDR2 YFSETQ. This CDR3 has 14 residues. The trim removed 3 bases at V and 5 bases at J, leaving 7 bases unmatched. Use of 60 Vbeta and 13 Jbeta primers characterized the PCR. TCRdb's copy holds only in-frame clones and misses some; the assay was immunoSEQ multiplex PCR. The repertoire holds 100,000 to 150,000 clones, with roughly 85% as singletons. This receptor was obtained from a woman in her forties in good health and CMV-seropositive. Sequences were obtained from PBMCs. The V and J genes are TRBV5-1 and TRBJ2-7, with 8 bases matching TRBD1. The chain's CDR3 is CASSSDRGHDEQYF. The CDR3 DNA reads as TGCGCCAGCAGCTCCGACAGGGGCCACGACGAGCAGTACTTC.